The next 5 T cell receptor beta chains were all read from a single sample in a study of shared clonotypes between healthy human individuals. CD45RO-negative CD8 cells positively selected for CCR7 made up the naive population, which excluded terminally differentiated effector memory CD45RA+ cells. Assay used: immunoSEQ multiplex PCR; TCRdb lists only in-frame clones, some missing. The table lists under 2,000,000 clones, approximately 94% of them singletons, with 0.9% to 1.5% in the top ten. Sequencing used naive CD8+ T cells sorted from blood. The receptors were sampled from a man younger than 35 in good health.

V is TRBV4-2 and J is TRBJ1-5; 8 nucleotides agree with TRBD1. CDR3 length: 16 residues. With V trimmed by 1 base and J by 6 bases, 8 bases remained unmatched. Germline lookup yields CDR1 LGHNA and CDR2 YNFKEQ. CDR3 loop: CASSQGHRGIFQPQHF. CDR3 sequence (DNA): TGTGCCAGCAGCCAAGGTCACAGGGGGATATTTCAGCCCCAGCATTTT.

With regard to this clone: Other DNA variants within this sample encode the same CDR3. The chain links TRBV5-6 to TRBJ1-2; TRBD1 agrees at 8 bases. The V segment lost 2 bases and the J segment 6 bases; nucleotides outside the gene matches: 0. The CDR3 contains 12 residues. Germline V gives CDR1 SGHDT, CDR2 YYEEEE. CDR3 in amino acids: CASSLQGDGYTF. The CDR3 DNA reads TGTGCCAGCAGCTTACAGGGGGATGGCTACACCTTC.

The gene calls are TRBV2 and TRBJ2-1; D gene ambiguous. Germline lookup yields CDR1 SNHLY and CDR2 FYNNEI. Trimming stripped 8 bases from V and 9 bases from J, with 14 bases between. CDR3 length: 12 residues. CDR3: CASLVVEGEQFF. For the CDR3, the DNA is TGTGCCAGCCTAGTCGTTGAAGGTGAGCAGTTCTTC.

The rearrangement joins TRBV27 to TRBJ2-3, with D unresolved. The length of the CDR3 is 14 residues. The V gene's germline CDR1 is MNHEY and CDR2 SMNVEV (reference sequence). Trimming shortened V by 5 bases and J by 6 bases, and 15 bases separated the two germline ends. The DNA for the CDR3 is TGTGCCAGCAGTCAAGGGATCAGTGTGGATACGCAGTATTTT. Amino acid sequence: CASSQGISVDTQYF.

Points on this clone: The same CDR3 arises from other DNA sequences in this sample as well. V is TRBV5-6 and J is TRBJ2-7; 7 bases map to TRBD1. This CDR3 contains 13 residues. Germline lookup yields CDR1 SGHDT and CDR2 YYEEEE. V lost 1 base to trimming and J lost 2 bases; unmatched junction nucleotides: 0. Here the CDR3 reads CASSLTGAYEQYF. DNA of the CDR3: TGTGCCAGCAGCTTGACAGGGGCCTACGAGCAGTACTTC.